Reported below is one T cell receptor (beta chain). Its antigen is currently unknown. TCRdb analysed the reads with MiXCR anew, one entry per CDR3 protein. The sample has 900,000 to 950,000 distinct CDR3 sequences; 30% to 40% are singletons. Germline CDR1 LGHNA, CDR2 YSLEER. The CDR3 covers 15 residues. V lost 0 bases and J lost 5, with 11 bases in between. This sample was included in a study of T cell repertoires in cytomegalovirus infection. Study overall: Well-studied HLA-B-restricted epitopes and recently identified HLA-C-restricted epitopes of CMV were both used in the study. Indicated by public TCR beta signatures were CMV infection and matching HLA type. Study-wide results and caveats: The response measured ex vivo was dominated by TCR beta clonotypes (HLA-C-restricted and CMV-specific). Summed public TCR beta family frequency identified CMV carriers bearing the relevant HLA.

The chain joins TRBV4-3 to TRBJ1-5; no firm D call. The source is a human donor in good health (CMV status not recorded). Some clones in this sample may be carry-over from other donors' samples. The source was cultured CD8+ T cells from PBMCs, collected from culture after CMV antigen stimulation. The CDR3 DNA sequence: TGCGCCAGCAGCCAAGATCGTTTTGGGCATCAGCCCCAGCATTTT. Amino acids: CASSQDRFGHQPQHF.